Described below is a single TCR beta chain sequence and its context. The data originate from a study of T cells in Graves' hyperthyroidism and ophthalmopathy. Study context: Staff took peripheral blood when the initial diagnosis was made, before any treatment began.

Amplified regions were TCR beta CDR3 sequences from RNA transcripts. The TCR CDR3 was amplified in a first-round RT-PCR using the HTBI primer set. Via MiXCR, TCRdb re-called the multiplex PCR reads, giving one row per CDR3 protein. The profile covers some 600,000 distinct CDR3 sequences, with 14% appearing a single time and roughly 5.7% taken by the ten largest. The CDR3 runs 13 residues. V lost 6 bases, J lost 5 bases, and 10 bases lay in between. Germline assignment: CDR1 MNHEY and CDR2 SVGAGI. V and J are TRBV6-5 and TRBJ2-2; TRBD1 or TRBD2 may be the D gene (5 bases each). The sample was blood. This clonotype was obtained from a woman in her 30s with Graves' hyperthyroidism that later progressed to Graves' ophthalmopathy. The CDR3 sequence is CASRLEGTGELFF. CDR3 coding DNA: TGTGCCAGCAGACTCGAGGGGACCGGGGAGCTGTTTTTT.